What follows are 21 T cell receptor beta chains derived from one specimen sequenced in a study of long-term antiretroviral therapy in people with HIV. The assay used was immunoSEQ (version v3.0), run at survey level. Some clones are missing from TCRdb's copy, which holds only in-frame ones; the method was immunoSEQ multiplex PCR. Of tens of thousands of clones listed, around 78% are singletons. Sample: unsorted PBMCs, taken 1.5 years before starting antiretroviral therapy. The origin of the receptors is a young man with HIV.

The chain links TRBV19 to TRBJ1-2, with D unresolved. Trimming removed 2 bases at V and 2 bases at J, with 9 bases between. The CDR3 is 14 amino acids. Germline loops: CDR1 LNHDA, CDR2 SQIVND (reference sequence). The CDR3 region is CASSILGNNYGYTF. CDR3 nucleotides: TGTGCCAGTAGTATATTAGGAAACAACTATGGCTACACCTTC.

DNA of the CDR3: TGTGCCAGCAGCTCCCGGGACAGGGGGGGAGAGACCCAGTACTTC. Amino acid sequence: CASSSRDRGGETQYF. V and J are TRBV5-4 and TRBJ2-5; 11 bases match TRBD1. In germline, CDR1 is SGHNT, CDR2 YYREEE (reference sequence). With V trimmed by 3 bases and J by 4 bases, 5 bases remained unmatched. CDR3 size: 15 residues.

The genes are TRBV5-5 and TRBJ2-7; D unresolved. The germline V and J ends were trimmed by 3 bases and 1 base, with 8 bases remaining between them. CDR1 is SGHKS, CDR2 YYEKEE, per germline (reference sequence). This CDR3 comprises 13 residues. The CDR3 nucleotides are TGTGCCAGCAGCTGGACGGTGTCCTACGAGCAGTACTTC. Translation: CASSWTVSYEQYF.

The chain's CDR3 is CASSWGTEYYGYTF. CDR3 in DNA: TGTGCCAGCAGCTGGGGGACTGAGTACTATGGCTACACCTTC. This chain uses TRBV7-9 with TRBJ1-2; D perhaps matches TRBD1 (5 bases). Deletions cut 4 bases from V and 3 bases from J, with 12 bases between. Germline CDR1 is SEHNR and CDR2 is FQNEAQ (reference sequence). The CDR3 extends over 14 amino acids.

This clone was picked up a small number of times. The V and J genes are TRBV6-5 and TRBJ1-2; D is possibly TRBD1 (5 bases). From germline, CDR1 is MNHEY and CDR2 SVGAGI. There are 14 residues in the CDR3. The V gene lost 6 bases and the J gene lost 4 bases, with 15 bases spanning the gap. CDR3 in DNA: TGTGCCAGCAGCTCCGGACCCGGGGGCTATGGCTACACCTTC. Its protein product is CASSSGPGGYGYTF.

In its sample, this clone ranks as medium-sized. V gene TRBV19 combines with J gene TRBJ2-7; 8 bases line up with TRBD2. The germline V gene encodes CDR1 LNHDA and CDR2 SQIVND (reference sequence). The CDR3 is 14 amino acids. V was pared by 2 bases and J by 4 bases, with 4 bases of the junction left unmatched. The CDR3 coding sequence is TGTGCCAGTAGTATAAGCGGGGGAGAATACGAGCAGTACTTC. It specifies CASSISGGEYEQYF.

J is TRBJ2-7 and V is TRBV27; a possible D gene is TRBD2 (6 bases). The CDR3 length is 14 residues. V was shortened by 5 bases and J by 3 bases, with 14 bases between the two germline ends. The V gene's germline CDR1 is MNHEY and CDR2 SMNVEV (reference sequence). The CDR3 DNA reads as TGTGCCAGCAGTACGGGACTCAAGCTCTACGAGCAGTACTTC. It translates to CASSTGLKLYEQYF.

The J gene is TRBJ1-2, the V gene TRBV27, with D maybe TRBD1 (6 bases). Trimming stripped 5 bases from V and 3 bases from J, with 13 bases between. This CDR3 comprises 14 residues. Germline CDR1 and CDR2: MNHEY and SMNVEV (reference sequence). The chain's CDR3 is CASSRTQGDYGYTF. In nucleotides, the CDR3 is TGTGCCAGCAGTAGGACACAGGGTGACTATGGCTACACCTTC.

The V gene is TRBV5-1, the J gene TRBJ2-1; the D is unclear. Germline CDR1 is SGHRS and CDR2 is YFSETQ. V lost 0 bases and J lost 4, with 11 bases in between. This CDR3 is 15 amino acids long. The CDR3 DNA is TGCGCCAGCAGCTTGGAGCCTAGGCGATACAATGAGCAGTTCTTC. The encoded protein is CASSLEPRRYNEQFF.

V is TRBV7-9 and J is TRBJ1-2; no definite D call. The germline gives CDR1 SEHNR, CDR2 FQNEAQ (reference sequence). Trimming took off 5 bases at V and 0 bases at J, with 10 bases between the two ends. The CDR3 totals 14 residues. CDR3 residues: CASSMKGSNYGYTF. CDR3 DNA sequence: TGTGCCAGCAGCATGAAGGGTTCTAACTATGGCTACACCTTC.

The chain joins TRBV29-1 to TRBJ2-1, with TRBD2 identical over 12 bases. J lost 2 bases, V lost 4 bases, and 6 bases had no gene match. This CDR3 region has 16 residues. Germline V CDR1 and CDR2: SQVTM, ANQGSEA. CDR3 protein: CSVGLLAGGPYNEQFF. The CDR3 region has the DNA TGCAGCGTTGGACTCCTAGCGGGAGGGCCCTACAATGAGCAGTTCTTC.

In this sample, this clone turned up a few times. J is TRBJ2-1 and V is TRBV7-6; 10 nucleotides agree with TRBD2. CDR3 length equals 15 residues. Trimming removed 2 bases from V and 6 bases from J; junction bases left unmatched: 4. Germline CDR1 and CDR2: SGHVS and FNYEAQ. CDR3 coding DNA: TGTGCCAGCAGCTTAAGCGGGGGGGCTTCCAATGAGCAGTTCTTC. The encoded protein is CASSLSGGASNEQFF.

The CDR3 here is CASSLGSAGVVNTQYF. The CDR3 DNA sequence: TGTGCCAGCAGCTTAGGTTCGGCGGGGGTTGTAAATACGCAGTATTTT. This sequence joins TRBV7-8 and TRBJ2-3, with 7 bases that match TRBD2. Germline values: CDR1 SGHVS, CDR2 FQNEAQ. This CDR3 is 16 amino acids long. V gave up 1 base and J gave up 7 bases; unmatched junction bases: 11.

There are a few counts of this clone. The CDR3: CASKPGQGSSYEQYF. DNA of the CDR3: TGCGCCAGCAAGCCGGGACAGGGAAGCTCCTACGAGCAGTACTTC. The chain joins TRBV10-1 to TRBJ2-7; 9 bases agree with TRBD1. The V gene's germline CDR1 is WNHNN and CDR2 SYGVQD (reference sequence). The CDR3 sequence is 15 residues long. Trimming removed 7 bases from V and 0 bases from J; junction bases left unmatched: 7.

The gene calls are TRBV7-2 and TRBJ1-4; TRBD1 matches at 8 bases. Germline CDR1 SGHTA, CDR2 FQGNSA. CDR3 length: 14 amino acids. V trimming: 3 bases; J trimming: 7 bases; junction bases outside the gene matches: 4. CDR3 sequence (DNA): TGTGCCAGCAGCTTCCAGGGGGCGGGTGAAAAACTGTTTTTT. Its translation is CASSFQGAGEKLFF.

CDR3 sequence reads: CASSEGNEDTEAFF. The CDR3 DNA is TGTGCCAGCAGTGAGGGGAATGAGGACACTGAAGCTTTCTTT. V usage is TRBV6-1 and J usage is TRBJ1-1; D remains unclear. Germline-derived CDR1 and CDR2 are MNHNS and SASEGT. Trimming stripped 3 bases from V and 3 bases from J, with 11 bases between. The CDR3 sequence is 14 residues long.

This clone was found a few times. The junction and the germline gene differ at one end; a read error may be behind it. The chain carries TRBV6-1 and TRBJ2-7; D may be TRBD1 or TRBD2 (5 bases each). The CDR3 covers 12 residues. CDR1 and CDR2 (germline): MNHNS, SASEGT. The CDR3 nucleotides are TGTGCCAGCAGTGCGACCAATACGGGGCTACCTTTC. This codes for CASSATNTGLPF.

The rearrangement joins TRBV28 to TRBJ1-2, with 10 bases fitting TRBD1. The CDR3 runs to 16 residues. CDR1 and CDR2 (germline): MDHEN, SYDVKM. Trimming removed 7 bases from V and 5 bases from J; junction bases left unmatched: 13. The CDR3 here is CASTLLPGQGTYGYTF. The CDR3 region has the DNA TGTGCCAGCACCCTCCTCCCGGGACAGGGGACATATGGCTACACCTTC.

In DNA form, the CDR3 reads TGTGCCAGCAGCCGGACTAGCGGGCTCCAAGAGACCCAGTACTTC. Amino acid sequence: CASSRTSGLQETQYF. V is TRBV7-9 and J is TRBJ2-5; 11 nucleotides align to TRBD2. The V gene end was trimmed by 5 bases and the J gene end by 1 base; junction bases not matched to a gene: 3. Germline V gene data show CDR1 as SEHNR and CDR2 as FQNEAQ (reference sequence). The CDR3 is 15 residues long.

The chain has TRBV19 and TRBJ1-2, with 7 bases lining up with TRBD1. Germline lookup yields CDR1 LNHDA and CDR2 SQIVND (reference sequence). The CDR3 sequence is 15 residues long. The V segment lost 5 bases and the J segment 2 bases; nucleotides outside the gene matches: 8. CDR3 amino acids: CASSAFDRANYGYTF. The CDR3 DNA is TGTGCCAGTAGTGCCTTCGACAGGGCGAACTATGGCTACACCTTC.

CDR3 residues: CSVEGLPGAPYEQYF. The CDR3 DNA reads as TGCAGCGTTGAGGGGCTACCAGGGGCCCCCTACGAGCAGTACTTC. V and J are TRBV29-1 and TRBJ2-7, with D possibly matching TRBD1 (6 bases). CDR1 is SQVTM and CDR2 is ANQGSEA in the germline V gene. This CDR3 is built from 15 residues. The germline V and J ends were trimmed by 3 bases and 2 bases, with 17 bases remaining between them.